The rows below give T cell receptor beta chains drawn from one sample of a study of beta chain features in type 1 diabetes. The data were produced by immunoSEQ multiplex PCR, yet TCRdb's version contains in-frame clones alone and is incomplete. Of about 710,000 clones in the sample, more than 13% were seen once. Sample: naive CD4+ T cells from blood. The receptor source for this set is a young man with type 1 diabetes. Both conserved end residues are part of each CDR3. The D gene is left open where the match is weak. Size values are once, few and many counts, or a class for expanded clones, and some rows have none.

TRBJ1-1 TRBD1 TRBV30 NA CAWNRDREAFF TGTGCCTGGAATAGGGACAGGGAAGCTTTCTTT
TRBJ2-7 TRBD2 TRBV6-6 NA CASPPSGSGYEQYF TGTGCCAGCCCCCCTAGCGGGAGTGGGTACGAGCAGTACTTC
TRBJ1-1 NA TRBV30 NA CAWRSRGEAFF TGTGCCTGGAGGTCGCGGGGCGAAGCTTTCTTT
TRBJ2-3 NA TRBV6-1 NA CASSEPGTGTDTQYF TGTGCCAGCAGTGAACCGGGGACGGGAACAGATACGCAGTATTTT
TRBJ1-6 TRBD1 TRBV30 NA CAWSVRDRGSPLHF TGTGCCTGGAGTGTACGGGACAGGGGTTCACCCCTCCACTTT
TRBJ2-5 NA TRBV28 NA CASSLGVEETQYF TGTGCCAGCAGTTTAGGGGTGGAGGAGACCCAGTACTTC
TRBJ1-2 NA TRBV2 NA CASSDAFVGYGYTF TGTGCCAGCAGTGATGCTTTTGTAGGCTATGGCTACACCTTC
TRBJ1-5 NA TRBV19 NA CASSIESTAYSNQPQHF TGTGCCAGTAGTATAGAGAGCACAGCTTATAGCAATCAGCCCCAGCATTTT
TRBJ2-7 NA TRBV20-1 NA CMRVRHEQYF TGCATGAGGGTCCGCCACGAGCAGTACTTC
TRBJ1-2 TRBD1 TRBV25-1 few CASSGVGTAFGYTF TGTGCCAGCAGTGGGGTCGGGACAGCTTTTGGCTACACCTTC
TRBJ2-7 NA TRBV5-1 few CASSLAVATKDSYEQYF TGCGCCAGCAGCTTGGCCGTGGCCACGAAGGACTCCTACGAGCAGTACTTC
TRBJ2-5 TRBD1 TRBV7-9 few CASSRTGLGYQETQYF TGTGCCAGCAGCCGGACAGGGCTCGGATACCAAGAGACCCAGTACTTC
TRBJ2-5 TRBD2 TRBV15 few CATSRAGTSGQETQYF TGTGCCACCAGCAGAGCGGGGACTAGCGGACAAGAGACCCAGTACTTC
TRBJ2-1 NA TRBV11-2 NA CASSLETSAYNEQFF TGTGCCAGCAGCTTAGAGACTTCTGCCTACAATGAGCAGTTCTTC
TRBJ2-4 NA TRBV5-1 few CASSLAGDTGIKNIQYF TGCGCCAGCAGCTTGGCCGGGGACACCGGAATCAAAAACATTCAGTACTTC
TRBJ2-1 NA TRBV14 NA CASSPLRGPTYNEQFF TGTGCCAGCAGCCCACTTCGGGGGCCAACCTACAATGAGCAGTTCTTC
TRBJ2-7 TRBD2 TRBV25-1 few CASSESGRGSYEQYF TGTGCCAGCAGTGAATCTGGGCGGGGGTCCTACGAGCAGTACTTC
TRBJ2-1 TRBD1 TRBV12-5 NA CASGLGHRGYEQFF TGTGCTAGTGGTTTGGGCCACAGGGGATATGAGCAGTTCTTC
TRBJ2-1 TRBD2 TRBV6-5 few CASSYSPSGLTTEQFF TGTGCCAGCAGTTACTCCCCTAGCGGGCTAACAACTGAGCAGTTCTTC
TRBJ2-3 NA TRBV2 NA CASSTTDTQYF TGTGCCAGCAGTACCACAGATACGCAGTATTTT
TRBJ2-7 NA TRBV5-1 NA CASSLAGQIEPYEQYF TGCGCCAGCAGCTTGGCCGGGCAGATCGAACCCTACGAGCAGTACTTC
TRBJ2-6 NA TRBV6-5 NA CASSYERAGANVLTF TGTGCCAGCAGTTACGAGAGGGCTGGGGCCAACGTCCTGACTTTC
TRBJ1-2 NA TRBV30 few CAWTIQGDYGYTF TGTGCCTGGACGATTCAGGGCGACTATGGCTACACCTTC
TRBJ1-2 NA TRBV6-1 once CASSEAGHGYTF TGTGCCAGCAGTGAGGCAGGGCATGGCTACACCTTC
TRBJ2-7 TRBD1 TRBV23-1 NA CASSQPGQGTYEQYF TGCGCCAGCAGTCAACCGGGACAGGGGACTTACGAGCAGTACTTC
TRBJ2-1 TRBD2 TRBV7-9 few CASSLAGLAGSYNEQFF TGTGCCAGCAGCTTAGCCGGACTAGCGGGGAGCTACAATGAGCAGTTCTTC
TRBJ2-1 NA TRBV6-5 NA CASSVQSSYNEQFF TGTGCCAGCAGCGTCCAAAGCTCCTACAATGAGCAGTTCTTC
TRBJ2-3 NA TRBV7-9 NA CASSLINTQYF TGTGCCAGCAGCTTGATAAATACGCAGTATTTT
TRBJ1-5 TRBD1 TRBV30 NA CAWSPRRGQGSNQPQHF TGTGCCTGGAGTCCTCGCCGCGGACAGGGTAGCAATCAGCCCCAGCATTTT
TRBJ1-2 NA TRBV2 NA CASSETGFNYGYTF TGTGCCAGCAGTGAAACAGGCTTTAACTATGGCTACACCTTC
TRBJ1-2 NA TRBV30 NA CAWSPGYGYTF TGTGCCTGGAGTCCGGGGTACGGCTACACCTTC
TRBJ2-5 TRBD2 TRBV2 NA CASSLMVLAGATGETQYF TGTGCCAGCAGCTTAATGGTTCTAGCGGGAGCGACTGGGGAGACCCAGTACTTC
TRBJ2-1 NA TRBV7-7 few CASSLAPGDEQFF TGTGCTAGCAGCCTCGCCCCGGGTGATGAGCAGTTCTTC
TRBJ1-2 NA TRBV2 NA CASSEMDTKGGYTF TGTGCCAGCAGTGAAATGGACACAAAGGGTGGCTACACCTTC
TRBJ1-1 TRBD1 TRBV11-1 NA CASSLGQGNTEAFF TGTGCCAGCAGCTTAGGACAGGGGAACACTGAAGCTTTCTTT
TRBJ2-1 NA TRBV5-4 few CASSDTTSNEQFF TGTGCCAGCAGCGACACGACTAGCAATGAGCAGTTCTTC
TRBJ2-6 NA TRBV30 few CARTGLGANVLTF TGTGCCCGGACCGGACTGGGGGCCAACGTCCTGACTTTC
TRBJ2-1 NA TRBV6-5 NA CASSPVPPKNEQFF TGTGCCAGCAGCCCTGTACCGCCCAAGAATGAGCAGTTCTTC
TRBJ1-1 NA TRBV5-1 NA CASSLLTVNTEAFF TGCGCCAGCAGCTTACTGACAGTGAACACTGAAGCTTTCTTT
TRBJ2-6 NA TRBV25-1 few CASSPGANVLTF TGTGCCAGCAGCCCCGGGGCCAACGTCCTGACTTTC
TRBJ2-5 NA TRBV5-1 NA CASSSEGSFQETQYF TGCGCCAGCAGCTCGGAGGGTAGCTTCCAAGAGACCCAGTACTTC
TRBJ1-2 NA TRBV7-2 NA CASSLGASYGYTF TGTGCCAGCAGCTTAGGTGCATCCTATGGCTACACCTTC
TRBJ1-2 NA TRBV13 NA CASSLRANYGYTF TGTGCCAGCAGCTTACGGGCCAACTATGGCTACACCTTC
TRBJ1-5 TRBD1 TRBV4-2 NA CASSPDRDSNQPQHF TGTGCCAGCAGCCCTGACAGGGATAGCAATCAGCCCCAGCATTTT
TRBJ2-3 NA TRBV30 NA CAWSVSGDTQYF TGTGCCTGGAGTGTATCTGGGGATACGCAGTATTTT
TRBJ2-1 NA TRBV19 few CASSIVSGEQFF TGTGCCAGTAGTATAGTGTCGGGGGAGCAGTTCTTC
TRBJ1-5 NA TRBV28 NA CASSPGARSNQPQHF TGTGCCAGCAGTCCAGGGGCCAGGTCCAATCAGCCCCAGCATTTT
TRBJ2-4 TRBD1 TRBV5-1 NA CASSLDRGAKNIQYF TGCGCCAGCAGCTTGGACAGGGGTGCCAAAAACATTCAGTACTTC
TRBJ2-1 TRBD2 TRBV30 NA CACSLGGRANEQFF TGTGCCTGTTCCTTGGGGGGGAGGGCCAATGAGCAGTTCTTC